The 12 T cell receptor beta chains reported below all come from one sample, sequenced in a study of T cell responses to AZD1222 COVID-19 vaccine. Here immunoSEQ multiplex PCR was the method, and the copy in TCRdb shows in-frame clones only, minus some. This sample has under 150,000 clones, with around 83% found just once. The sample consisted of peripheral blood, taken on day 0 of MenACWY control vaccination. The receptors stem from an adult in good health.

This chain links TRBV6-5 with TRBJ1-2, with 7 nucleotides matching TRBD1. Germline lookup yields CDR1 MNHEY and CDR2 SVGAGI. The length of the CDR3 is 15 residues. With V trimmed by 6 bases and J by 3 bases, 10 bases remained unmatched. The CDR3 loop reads CASSRRQGTHYGYTF. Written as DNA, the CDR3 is TGTGCCAGCAGCCGACGACAGGGAACGCACTATGGCTACACCTTC.

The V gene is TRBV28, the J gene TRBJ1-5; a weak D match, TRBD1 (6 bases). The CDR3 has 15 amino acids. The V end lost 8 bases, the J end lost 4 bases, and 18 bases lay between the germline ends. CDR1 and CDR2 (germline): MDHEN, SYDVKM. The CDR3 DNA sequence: TGTGCCAGCCATCGAAACAGGGTCTTGAATCAGCCCCAGCATTTT. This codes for CASHRNRVLNQPQHF.

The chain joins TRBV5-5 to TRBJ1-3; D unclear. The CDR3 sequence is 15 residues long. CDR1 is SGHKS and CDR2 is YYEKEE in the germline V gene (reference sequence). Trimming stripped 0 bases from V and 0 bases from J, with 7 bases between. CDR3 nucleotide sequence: TGTGCCAGCAGCTTGGTCGGCTTCTCTGGAAACACCATATATTTT. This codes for CASSLVGFSGNTIYF.

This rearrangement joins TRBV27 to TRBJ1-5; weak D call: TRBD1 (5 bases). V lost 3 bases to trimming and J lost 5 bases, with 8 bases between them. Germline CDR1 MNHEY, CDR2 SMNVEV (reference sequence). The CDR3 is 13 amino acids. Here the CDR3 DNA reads TGTGCCAGCAGTTTGAGGGGTTATCAGCCCCAGCATTTT. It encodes CASSLRGYQPQHF.

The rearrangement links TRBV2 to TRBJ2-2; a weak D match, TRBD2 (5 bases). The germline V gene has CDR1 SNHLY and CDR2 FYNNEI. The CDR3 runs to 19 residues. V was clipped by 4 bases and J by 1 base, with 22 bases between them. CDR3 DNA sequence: TGTGCCAGCAGTGGAATTGGCGCGAGCGGCGTATGGAACACCGGGGAGCTGTTTTTT. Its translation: CASSGIGASGVWNTGELFF.

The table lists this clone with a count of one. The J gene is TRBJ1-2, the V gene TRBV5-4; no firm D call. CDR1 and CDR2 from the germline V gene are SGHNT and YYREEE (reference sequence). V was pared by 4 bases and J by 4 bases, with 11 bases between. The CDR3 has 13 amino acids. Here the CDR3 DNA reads TGTGCCAGCAGCAACAGAGTCGGCTATGGCTACACCTTC. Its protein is CASSNRVGYGYTF.

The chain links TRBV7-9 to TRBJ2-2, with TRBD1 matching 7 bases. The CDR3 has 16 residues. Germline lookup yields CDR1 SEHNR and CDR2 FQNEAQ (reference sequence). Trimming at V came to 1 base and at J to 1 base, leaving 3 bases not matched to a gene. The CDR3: CASSLGTGLNTGELFF. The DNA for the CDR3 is TGTGCCAGCAGCTTAGGGACAGGTTTGAACACCGGGGAGCTGTTTTTT.

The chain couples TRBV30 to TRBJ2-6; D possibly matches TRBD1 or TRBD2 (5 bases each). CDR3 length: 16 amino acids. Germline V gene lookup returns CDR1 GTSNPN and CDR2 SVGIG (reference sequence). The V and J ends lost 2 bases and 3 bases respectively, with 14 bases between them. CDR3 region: CAWSPRMGVGANVLTF. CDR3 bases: TGTGCCTGGAGTCCCCGAATGGGGGTTGGGGCCAACGTCCTGACTTTC. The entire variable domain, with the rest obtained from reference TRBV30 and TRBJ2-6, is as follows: SQTIHQWPATLVQPVGSPLSLECTVEGTSNPNLYWYRQAAGRGLQLLFYSVGIGQISSEVPQNLSASRPQDRQFILSSKKLLLSDSGFYLCAWSPRMGVGANVLTFGAGSRLTVL.

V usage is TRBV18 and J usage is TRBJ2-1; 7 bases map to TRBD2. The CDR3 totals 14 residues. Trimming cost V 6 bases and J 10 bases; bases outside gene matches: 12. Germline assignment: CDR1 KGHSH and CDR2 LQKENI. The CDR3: CASSPSLAGAEQFF. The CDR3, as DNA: TGTGCCAGCTCGCCATCCTTGGCGGGAGCAGAGCAGTTCTTC.

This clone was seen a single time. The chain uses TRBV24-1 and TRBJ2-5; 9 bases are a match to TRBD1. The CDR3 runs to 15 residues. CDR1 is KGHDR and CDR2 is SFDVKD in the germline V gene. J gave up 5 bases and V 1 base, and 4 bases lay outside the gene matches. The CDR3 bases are TGTGCCACCAGTGATTTCTACAGGGGGCGCGAGACCCAGTACTTC. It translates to CATSDFYRGRETQYF.

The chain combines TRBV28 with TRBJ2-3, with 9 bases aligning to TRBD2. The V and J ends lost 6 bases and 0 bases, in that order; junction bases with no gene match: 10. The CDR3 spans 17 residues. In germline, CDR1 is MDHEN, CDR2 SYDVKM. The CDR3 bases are TGTGCCAGCAGGGAGCGGGGGGACTTTGGGAGCACAGATACGCAGTATTTT. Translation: CASRERGDFGSTDTQYF.

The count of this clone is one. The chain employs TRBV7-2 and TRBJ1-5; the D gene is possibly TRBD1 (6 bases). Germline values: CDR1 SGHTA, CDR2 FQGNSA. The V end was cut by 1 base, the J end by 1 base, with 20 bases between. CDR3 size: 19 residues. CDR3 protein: CASSLGIGVWGLSNQPQHF. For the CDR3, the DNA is TGTGCCAGCAGCTTAGGAATCGGCGTGTGGGGGCTAAGCAATCAGCCCCAGCATTTT.